This T cell receptor (beta chain) was recorded in a study of blood T cells in healthy people across ages. Germline CDR1 is MNHEY and CDR2 is SVGAGI. The CDR3 consists of 14 residues. A second PCR, run for 7 to 11 cycles, used a sample-barcoded 5' primer plus a J-beta primer mix. TCRdb reprocessed the 5' RACE reads with MiXCR, giving one entry per CDR3 protein. The table shows fewer than 800,000 distinct CDR3 sequences, with around half occurring only once. Sequenced: blood. The receptor was isolated from a woman aged 60-70 years in good health. V usage is TRBV6-5 and J usage is TRBJ2-5; 13 bases fit TRBD2. The J call may be mistaken, given a closer DNA end match to TRBJ2-7. The CDR3 region is CASSPGTSGNEQYF. The DNA for the CDR3 is TGTGCCAGCAGCCCCGGGACTAGCGGGAACGAGCAGTACTTC.